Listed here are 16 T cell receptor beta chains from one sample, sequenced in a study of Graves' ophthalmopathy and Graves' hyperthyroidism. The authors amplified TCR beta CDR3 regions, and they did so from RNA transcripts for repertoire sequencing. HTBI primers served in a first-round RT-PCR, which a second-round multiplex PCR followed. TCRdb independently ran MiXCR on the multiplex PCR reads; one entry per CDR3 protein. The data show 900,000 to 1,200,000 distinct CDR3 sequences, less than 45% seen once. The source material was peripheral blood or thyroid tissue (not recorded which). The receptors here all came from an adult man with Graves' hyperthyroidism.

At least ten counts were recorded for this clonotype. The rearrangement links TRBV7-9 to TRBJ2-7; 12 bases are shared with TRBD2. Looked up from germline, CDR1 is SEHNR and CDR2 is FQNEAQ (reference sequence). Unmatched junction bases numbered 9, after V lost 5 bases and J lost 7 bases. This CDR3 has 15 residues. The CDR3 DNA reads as TGTGCCAGCAGCCTCCCGGGACTAGCGGGTTATGAGCAGTACTTC. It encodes CASSLPGLAGYEQYF. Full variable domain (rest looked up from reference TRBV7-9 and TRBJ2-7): DTGVSQNPRHKITKRGQNVTFRCDPISEHNRLYWYRQTLGQGPEFLTYFQNEAQLEKSRLLSDRFSAERPKGSFSTLEIQRTEQGDSAMYLCASSLPGLAGYEQYFGPGTRLTVT.

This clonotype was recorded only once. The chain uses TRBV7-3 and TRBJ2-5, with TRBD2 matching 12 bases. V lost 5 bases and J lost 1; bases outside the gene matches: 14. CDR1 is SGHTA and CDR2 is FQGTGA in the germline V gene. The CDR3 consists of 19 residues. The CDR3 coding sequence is TGTGCCAGCAGCCCTCTACTAGCGGGGGGAATCTCCTCCCAAGAGACCCAGTACTTC. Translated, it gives CASSPLLAGGISSQETQYF.

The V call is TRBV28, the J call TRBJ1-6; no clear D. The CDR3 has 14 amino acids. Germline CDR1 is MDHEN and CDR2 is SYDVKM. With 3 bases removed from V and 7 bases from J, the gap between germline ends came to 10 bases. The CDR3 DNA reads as TGTGCCAGCAGTTTCGTTCAGGAAAATTCACCCCTCCACTTT. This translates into CASSFVQENSPLHF.

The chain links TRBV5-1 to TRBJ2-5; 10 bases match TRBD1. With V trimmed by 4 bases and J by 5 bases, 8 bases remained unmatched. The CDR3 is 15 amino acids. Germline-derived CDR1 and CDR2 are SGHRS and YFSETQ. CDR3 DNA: TGCGCCAGCAGCCCGGGACAGGGGCGGCCCGAGACCCAGTACTTC. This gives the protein CASSPGQGRPETQYF.

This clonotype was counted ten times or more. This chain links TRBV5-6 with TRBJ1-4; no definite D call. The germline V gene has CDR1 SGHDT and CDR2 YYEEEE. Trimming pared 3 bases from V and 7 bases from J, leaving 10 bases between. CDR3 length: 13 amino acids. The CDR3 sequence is CASSSSRREKLFF. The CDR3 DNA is TGTGCCAGCAGCTCGTCTCGGCGTGAAAAACTGTTTTTT.

CDR3 in amino acids: CASSQEKGNYGYTF. CDR3 nucleotides: TGCGCCAGCAGCCAAGAGAAGGGGAACTATGGCTACACCTTC. This chain uses TRBV4-1 with TRBJ1-2; a possible D gene is TRBD1 (5 bases). The CDR3 contains 14 residues. The germline V gene encodes CDR1 MGHRA and CDR2 YSYEKL. Trimming shortened V by 0 bases and J by 2 bases, and 7 bases separated the two germline ends.

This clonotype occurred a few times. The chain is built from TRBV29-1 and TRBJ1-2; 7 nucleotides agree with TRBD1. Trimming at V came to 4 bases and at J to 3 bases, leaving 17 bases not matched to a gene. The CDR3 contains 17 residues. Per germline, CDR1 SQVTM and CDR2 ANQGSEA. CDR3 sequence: CSVGGQSYSQKHYGYTF. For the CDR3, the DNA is TGCAGCGTTGGGGGACAGAGTTACTCACAAAAACACTATGGCTACACCTTC.

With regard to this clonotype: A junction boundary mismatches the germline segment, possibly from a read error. CDR3 nucleotide sequence: TGCAGTGCTAGAGGCCCCTTGGGCGCCCCCAATAATTCACCCCCCCACTTT. Its protein product is CSARGPLGAPNNSPPHF. The chain employs TRBV20-1 and TRBJ1-6; unclear D gene. This CDR3 spans 17 amino acids. Germline V gene sequence: CDR1 DFQATT, CDR2 SNEGSKA (reference sequence).

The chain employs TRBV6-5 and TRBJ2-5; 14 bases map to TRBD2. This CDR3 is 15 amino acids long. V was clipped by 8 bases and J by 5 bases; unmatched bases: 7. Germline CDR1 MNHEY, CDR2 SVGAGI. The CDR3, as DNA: TGTGCCAGCGCCGGGACTAGCGGGAGTCGGGAGACCCAGTACTTC. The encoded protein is CASAGTSGSRETQYF.

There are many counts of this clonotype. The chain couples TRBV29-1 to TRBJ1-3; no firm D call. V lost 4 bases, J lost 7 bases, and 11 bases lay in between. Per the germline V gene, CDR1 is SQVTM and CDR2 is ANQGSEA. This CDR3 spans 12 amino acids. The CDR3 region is CSVAIALNTIYF. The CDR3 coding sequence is TGCAGCGTTGCGATAGCTTTGAACACCATATATTTT.

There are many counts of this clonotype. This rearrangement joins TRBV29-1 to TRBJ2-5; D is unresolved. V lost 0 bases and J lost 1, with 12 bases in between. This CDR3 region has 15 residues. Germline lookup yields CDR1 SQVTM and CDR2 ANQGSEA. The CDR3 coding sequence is TGCAGCGTTGAAGATTACGCGGCCAGCCAAGAGACCCAGTACTTC. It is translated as CSVEDYAASQETQYF.

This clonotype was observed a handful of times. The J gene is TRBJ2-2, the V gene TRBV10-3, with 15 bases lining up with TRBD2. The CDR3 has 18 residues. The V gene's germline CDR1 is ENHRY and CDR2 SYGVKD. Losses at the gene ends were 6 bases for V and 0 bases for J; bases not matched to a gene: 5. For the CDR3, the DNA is TGTGCCATCAGGGCGGGACTAGCGGGAGGCGCGAACACCGGGGAGCTGTTTTTT. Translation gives CAIRAGLAGGANTGELFF.

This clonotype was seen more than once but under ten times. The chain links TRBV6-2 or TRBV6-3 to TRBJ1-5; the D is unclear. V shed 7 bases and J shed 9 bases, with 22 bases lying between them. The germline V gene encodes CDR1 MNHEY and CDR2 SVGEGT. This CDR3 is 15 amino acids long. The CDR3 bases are TGTGCCAGCAACCAAGTCGTAGGGCCGGATCCGCCCCAGCATTTT. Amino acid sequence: CASNQVVGPDPPQHF.

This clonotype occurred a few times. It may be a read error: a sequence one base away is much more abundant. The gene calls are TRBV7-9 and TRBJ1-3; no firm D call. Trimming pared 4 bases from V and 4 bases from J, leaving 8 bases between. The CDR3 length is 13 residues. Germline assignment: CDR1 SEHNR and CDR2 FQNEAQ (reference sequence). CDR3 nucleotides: TGTGCCAGCAGCTCGGGTTACGGAAACACCATATATTTT. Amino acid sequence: CASSSGYGNTIYF.

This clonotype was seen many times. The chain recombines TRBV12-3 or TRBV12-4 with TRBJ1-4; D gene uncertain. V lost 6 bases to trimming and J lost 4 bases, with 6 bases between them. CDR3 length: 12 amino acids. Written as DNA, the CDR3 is TGTGCCAGCAGCTTGCGTAATGAAAAACTGTTTTTT. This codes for CASSLRNEKLFF.

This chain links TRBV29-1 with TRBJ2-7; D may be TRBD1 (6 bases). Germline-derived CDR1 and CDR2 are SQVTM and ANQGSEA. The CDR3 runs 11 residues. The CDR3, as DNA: TGCAGTTTATGGGGGCCTTACGAGCAGTACTTC. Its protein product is CSLWGPYEQYF.